This T cell receptor beta chain was sequenced in a study of vaccination effects on CD4 cells after COVID-19 (dated by TCRdb to 2022 to 2024). Context from the whole study: Across the study, the median time from the second dose to post-vaccine sampling was 72 days (range 14 to 241). The study compared SARS-CoV-2 spike-specific CD4+ TCR repertoires before and after mRNA vaccination in COVID-19 convalescent patients and infection-naive vaccine recipients. Altogether, 10 COVID-19 convalescent patients and several SARS-CoV-2-naive healthy vaccine recipients made up the full study. Cultures from other donors in the study were sequenced using the Oncomine TCR Beta short-read assay on an Illumina iSeq 100.

The method was the immunoSEQ multiplex PCR assay. DNA from the cultured, isolated CD4+ T cells was subjected to TCR beta CDR3 sequencing. The original pipeline was this. Non-productive TCR sequences were removed and reads were trimmed to the CDR3 region, keeping CDR3s of at least 7 amino acids. The MANAFEST web app was used to pick out antigen-specific clonotypes by comparing their expansion in peptide wells with that in reference cultures. To be called positive, a clone needed expansion at FDR<0.05 compared with the reference and with all other wells, an odds ratio greater than 5, and a frequency greater than 0.1% in two replicate wells. Clonotypes significantly expanded in SARS-CoV-2 spike wells and in at least one common cold coronavirus spike condition were defined as cross-reactive. CDR3 similarity was assessed by Levenshtein distance with the stringdist R package, and unrooted trees were built with ape in R 3.6.1. In its TCRdb copy, this immuneACCESS table keeps in-frame sequences only and misses some clones. Where compared with another copy, unresolved V genes explain less than half of these, and the others have no known cause. That table furnishes V, J and clone size, whereas the DNA furnished D and trimming. A total of roughly 55,000 clones appear in this sample, under 80% of them only once. The ten largest account for 2% of the sample.

The germline V and J ends show losses of 5 bases and 4 bases respectively, and no gene match explains 9 bases of the junction. Based on the germline V gene, the CDR1 and CDR2 sequences are SGHVS and FQNEAQ. There are 15 amino acids in the CDR3, from cysteine to phenylalanine inclusive. The kept DNA is CDR3 alone, 45 bases in frame from the first base. The ViraFEST assay stimulated PBMC with viral peptide pools and then used TCR sequencing to identify antigen-specific CD4+ T cell clonotypes by expansion. After 10 days of culture, CD4+ T cells were isolated with the EasySep CD4+ T cell isolation kit. Two doses of either the BNT162b2 or the mRNA-1273 mRNA SARS-CoV-2 vaccine were administered to participants. Healthy vaccine recipients had no prior SARS-CoV-2 infection, confirmed by negative nucleocapsid antibodies before and after vaccination. About 2.2 million PBMC per well were cultured in IMDM with approximately 5% human AB serum, roughly 10 IU/ml IL-2 and gentamicin, plus 10 ug/ml peptides. On days 3 and 7, half of the culture medium was replaced with fresh IL-2-containing medium. Unless noted otherwise, every peptide stimulation condition was cultured in triplicate wells. Using Ficoll-Paque Plus gradient centrifugation, PBMC were separated from whole blood and then either used fresh or cryopreserved at -140C. Overlapping peptide pools spanned the spike proteins of SARS-CoV-2 and the common cold coronaviruses HCoV-NL63, HCoV-OC43 and HCoV-229E. The QIAamp micro DNA kit was used to extract genomic DNA from the cultured CD4+ T cells.

Overall results and qualifications from the work: Marked clonal contraction was observed in both infection-induced and vaccine-induced clones at late post-vaccination timepoints, consistent with waning T cell responses. Among healthy vaccine recipients, nearly all vaccine-induced clones were SARS-CoV-2 mono-reactive, and just 1 of 255 was cross-reactive with common cold coronaviruses. Limitations of the study were the small number of convalescent patients and the absence of early post-infection timepoints.

A remark on this clone: What this receptor recognizes is not known. One base away there is no much larger clone; base qualities are not given.

The chain employs TRBV7-8 and TRBJ1-2; 8 of the junction bases match TRBD1. This material consisted of CD4+ T cells from PBMCs cultured with HCoV-OC43 spike peptides, taken after COVID-19 vaccination. In light of the paper, this sample's cell subset or site label describes: HCoV-OC43 spike overlapping peptide pool stimulation. This receptor was identified in a human donor who received a COVID-19 vaccine. The DNA sequence follows: TGTGCCAGCAGCATAAAGACAGGGGATGCCTATGGCTACACCTTC. Its product reads: CASSIKTGDAYGYTF.